The 14 T cell receptor beta chains below come from one sample, sequenced in a study of identical twins. TCRdb processed the 5' RACE reads anew with MiXCR; each CDR3 protein has one entry. The profile shows 700,000 or so distinct CDR3 sequences, around 21% of them singletons. This sample was shared with a second study, whose subject was T cells expressing NK-cell markers.

What was sequenced was PBMCs. These receptors were taken from a woman between 18 and 29 years old in good health.

J is TRBJ2-1 and V is TRBV9; the D is unclear. V lost 0 bases and J lost 11, with 15 bases in between. This CDR3 has 14 residues. In germline, CDR1 is SGDLS, CDR2 YYNGEE. The CDR3 here is CASSVATGEAKQFF. Written as DNA, the CDR3 is TGTGCCAGCAGCGTAGCTACCGGAGAGGCCAAGCAGTTCTTC. The whole variable domain, remainder taken from reference TRBV9 and TRBJ2-1, is DSGVTQTPKHLITATGQRVTLRCSPRSGDLSVYWYQQSLDQGLQFLIQYYNGEERAKGNILERFSAQQFPDLHSELNLSSLELGDSALYFCASSVATGEAKQFFGPGTRLTVL.

This clonotype was seen a handful of times. The rearrangement links TRBV20-1 to TRBJ2-7; the match to TRBD2 covers 9 bases. Trimming removed 0 bases from V and 3 bases from J; junction bases left unmatched: 6. Germline V gene data show CDR1 as DFQATT and CDR2 as SNEGSKA (reference sequence). The CDR3 has 15 residues. Here the CDR3 reads CSARESTSGLYEQYF. The CDR3 coding sequence is TGCAGTGCTAGAGAGTCGACTAGCGGCCTCTACGAGCAGTACTTC.

In this sample, this clonotype turned up many times. This chain links TRBV3-1 with TRBJ2-1; TRBD1 agrees at 8 bases. V gave up 6 bases and J gave up 10 bases; unmatched junction bases: 2. The CDR3 consists of 11 residues. The germline CDR1 and CDR2 sequences are LGHDT and YNNKEL (reference sequence). CDR3 in amino acids: CASRGQVEQFF. The CDR3 DNA sequence: TGTGCCAGCAGGGGACAGGTCGAGCAGTTCTTC.

The chain links TRBV5-1 to TRBJ2-1, with 15 bases lining up with TRBD2. V lost 4 bases, J lost 8 bases, and 4 bases stayed unmatched. Germline assignment: CDR1 SGHRS and CDR2 YFSETQ. The CDR3 spans 15 residues. The CDR3 spells CASSIGLAGGDEQFF. The CDR3 bases are TGCGCCAGCAGCATCGGACTAGCGGGAGGGGATGAGCAGTTCTTC. The full variable domain, completed using reference TRBV5-1 and TRBJ2-1, is KAGVTQTPRYLIKTRGQQVTLSCSPISGHRSVSWYQQTPGQGLQFLFEYFSETQRNKGNFPGRFSGRQFSNSRSEMNVSTLELGDSALYLCASSIGLAGGDEQFFGPGTRLTVL.

This clonotype was picked up a small number of times. This chain connects TRBV6-4 to TRBJ1-2; a weak D match, TRBD1 (6 bases). The CDR3 has 15 residues. V lost 6 bases and J 0 bases, leaving 14 bases between the germline ends. Germline values: CDR1 MRHNA, CDR2 SNTAGT. CDR3 sequence reads: CASSRGPGSNYGYTF. In DNA, the CDR3 is TGTGCCAGCAGCCGGGGGCCGGGTTCTAACTATGGCTACACCTTC.

This chain uses TRBV6-2 or TRBV6-3 with TRBJ1-6; TRBD1 might be the D (5 bases). The CDR3 is 14 residues long. V shed 4 bases and J shed 10 bases, with 14 bases lying between them. Germline-derived CDR1 and CDR2 are MNHEY and SVGEGT. The CDR3 DNA sequence: TGTGCCAGCAGTTGGGGCAGGATCGGGTCACCCCTCCACTTT. The encoded protein is CASSWGRIGSPLHF.

The rearrangement joins TRBV5-6 to TRBJ2-5; the D call may be TRBD1 or TRBD2 (5 bases each). Trimming removed 3 bases at V and 5 bases at J, with 14 bases between. The CDR3 has 14 residues. Germline lookup yields CDR1 SGHDT and CDR2 YYEEEE. The chain's CDR3 is CASSWGYTPETQYF. CDR3 nucleotide sequence: TGTGCCAGCAGCTGGGGGTACACGCCGGAGACCCAGTACTTC.

This clonotype has only a few counts. The CDR3 spells CASTAVGTGGQNTQYF. As DNA, the CDR3 is TGTGCCAGCACCGCAGTTGGGACAGGGGGCCAGAATACGCAGTATTTT. The rearrangement joins TRBV12-3 or TRBV12-4 to TRBJ2-3; 12 nucleotides match TRBD1. Trimming cost V 7 bases and J 7 bases; bases outside gene matches: 12. CDR3 length: 16 residues.

The chain carries TRBV10-3 and TRBJ2-1; D is perhaps TRBD2 (7 bases). Between the trimmed V and J ends, which lost 0 bases and 3 bases, there was a span of 12 bases. The CDR3 totals 16 residues. Germline V gene data show CDR1 as ENHRY and CDR2 as SYGVKD. Written as DNA, the CDR3 is TGTGCCATCAGTGAGTCGAGGGGGGGGCACTACAATGAGCAGTTCTTC. Translating gives CAISESRGGHYNEQFF.

The table lists this clonotype with a few counts. This chain uses TRBV4-3 with TRBJ2-1; 7 bases agree with TRBD2. The CDR3 is 16 residues long. Germline CDR1 LGHNA, CDR2 YSLEER. With V trimmed by 1 base and J by 7 bases, 10 bases remained unmatched. DNA of the CDR3: TGCGCCAGCAGCCAAGGACTAGCAGATTCTTCTAATGAGCAGTTCTTC. As protein: CASSQGLADSSNEQFF.

V gene TRBV4-2 combines with J gene TRBJ2-1; TRBD2 might be the D (6 bases). The V end was cut by 2 bases, the J end by 8 bases, with 16 bases between. CDR1 is LGHNA and CDR2 is YNFKEQ in the germline V gene. The CDR3 runs to 15 residues. The CDR3 here is CASSQSAGDNDEQFF. CDR3 DNA sequence: TGTGCCAGCAGCCAATCAGCGGGTGATAATGATGAGCAGTTCTTC.

The chain carries TRBV12-3 or TRBV12-4 and TRBJ2-1; D gene unclear. The V end lost 3 bases, the J end lost 2 bases, and 11 bases lay between the germline ends. This CDR3 comprises 15 residues. The CDR3 region is CASSFWRRAYNEQFF. CDR3 coding DNA: TGTGCCAGCAGTTTCTGGCGACGAGCCTACAATGAGCAGTTCTTC.

This clonotype was recorded a few times. A junction boundary mismatches the germline segment, possibly from a read error. The gene calls are TRBV7-9 and TRBJ2-5; the D is unclear. In germline, CDR1 is SEHNR, CDR2 FQNEAQ (reference sequence). The CDR3 length is 11 residues. CDR3 in amino acids: CASSIAQTQYF. CDR3 nucleotide sequence: TGTGCCAGCAGCATAGCCCAGACCCAGTACTTC.

This clonotype was seen a few times. The CDR3 loop reads CASSRRGFSRYQETQYF. In DNA form, the CDR3 reads TGTGCCAGCAGCCGCCGGGGATTTAGTCGGTACCAAGAGACCCAGTACTTC. The chain links TRBV12-3 or TRBV12-4 to TRBJ2-5; the D gene is possibly TRBD2 (5 bases). With 6 bases removed from V and 0 bases from J, the gap between germline ends came to 20 bases. CDR3 length equals 17 residues.